This T cell receptor (beta chain) was identified during a study of PD-1 blockade in classical Hodgkin lymphoma. Brentuximab vedotin exposure varied, and every patient relapsed after autologous stem cell transplantation. The germline V and J ends were trimmed by 1 base and 7 bases, with 13 bases remaining between them. CDR3 length: 15 residues. Germline CDR1 is SGHNT and CDR2 is YENEEA. Profiling relied on immunoSEQ multiplex PCR, and the TCRdb table lists in-frame clones only, not all of them. Of roughly 100,000 clones in the sample, roughly 91% were seen once. The V and J genes are TRBV11-3 and TRBJ2-2; D is uncertain. Sequencing was performed on peripheral blood mononuclear cells (PBMCs), taken before the second cycle of nivolumab. The clonotype originates from a human donor with classical Hodgkin lymphoma. In DNA, the CDR3 is TGTGCCAGCAGCTTAGGGCCGTTGAGTAGCGGGGAGCTGTTTTTT. It codes for CASSLGPLSSGELFF.